Shown below are 26 T cell receptor beta chains from a single sample sequenced in a study of T cells in Graves' hyperthyroidism and ophthalmopathy. It was RNA transcripts that yielded the amplified TCR beta CDR3 regions. A first-round RT-PCR of the TCR CDR3 used the HTBI primer set. TCRdb analysed the multiplex PCR reads with MiXCR anew, one entry per CDR3 protein. The data hold approximately 640,000 distinct CDR3 sequences, with around 15% observed a single time. The sequencing input was blood. These TCRs come from a woman in her 30s with Graves' hyperthyroidism.

This chain uses TRBV30 with TRBJ2-3; 7 bases are shared with TRBD1. The trim removed 3 bases at V and 0 bases at J, leaving 15 bases unmatched. CDR1 is GTSNPN and CDR2 is SVGIG in the germline V gene (reference sequence). This CDR3 comprises 18 residues. The CDR3 region has the DNA TGTGCCTGGAGCGGGACAGACACTCAGCGCCATAGCACAGATACGCAGTATTTT. Amino acids: CAWSGTDTQRHSTDTQYF.

The gene calls are TRBV19 and TRBJ1-4; TRBD1 matches at 7 bases. CDR1 is LNHDA and CDR2 is SQIVND in the germline V gene (reference sequence). V trimming: 9 bases; J trimming: 7 bases; junction bases outside the gene matches: 8. The CDR3 sequence is 13 residues long. CDR3 sequence reads: CASEYRGAEKLFF. The DNA of the CDR3 is TGTGCCAGCGAATACAGGGGTGCTGAAAAACTGTTTTTT.

This clonotype was picked up many times. The chain has TRBV2 and TRBJ1-5, with a weak D call TRBD1 (5 bases). The V end lost 4 bases, the J end lost 4 bases, and 11 bases lay between the germline ends. CDR1 is SNHLY, CDR2 FYNNEI, per germline. The CDR3 is made up of 14 amino acids. CDR3 residues: CASSGFRGNQPQHF. The CDR3 DNA reads as TGTGCCAGCAGTGGATTTAGGGGTAATCAGCCCCAGCATTTT.

This clonotype appeared many times. The chain recombines TRBV6-1 with TRBJ2-6, with 9 bases matching TRBD1. V lost 2 bases and J lost 0; bases outside the gene matches: 8. CDR1 and CDR2 (germline): MNHNS, SASEGT. This CDR3 spans 19 amino acids. This CDR3 reads CASSEKAGQGSSGANVLTF. CDR3 sequence (DNA): TGTGCCAGCAGTGAAAAGGCGGGACAGGGTAGCTCTGGGGCCAACGTCCTGACTTTC.

This clonotype was observed at least ten times. V gene TRBV5-1 combines with J gene TRBJ2-3; D gene unclear. The CDR3 consists of 13 residues. V was clipped by 4 bases and J by 5 bases, with 11 bases between them. Germline CDR1 reads SGHRS; CDR2 reads YFSETQ. The CDR3: CASSASPRDTQYF. The CDR3 nucleotides read TGCGCCAGCAGCGCATCCCCCCGAGATACGCAGTATTTT.

In its sample, this clonotype was seen a few times. The gene calls are TRBV20-1 and TRBJ2-4; D call uncertain. V lost 7 bases to trimming and J lost 0 bases, with 10 bases between them. Germline V gives CDR1 DFQATT, CDR2 SNEGSKA (reference sequence). This CDR3 spans 13 amino acids. Here the CDR3 DNA reads TGCAGTGTTGGGATTCTAGCCAAAAACATTCAGTACTTC. It encodes CSVGILAKNIQYF.

This clonotype was picked up many times. The chain combines TRBV28 with TRBJ2-5; TRBD1 matches at 8 bases. This CDR3 comprises 16 residues. V shed 4 bases, J shed 4 bases, and the junction held 11 bases outside the gene matches. Germline V lookup: CDR1 MDHEN, CDR2 SYDVKM. CDR3 in amino acids: CASSSHRTGPPETQYF. In DNA form, the CDR3 reads TGTGCCAGCAGTTCTCACCGGACAGGGCCCCCAGAGACCCAGTACTTC.

This clonotype was counted between two and nine times. V usage is TRBV5-1 and J usage is TRBJ2-1; D ambiguous. Trimming shortened V by 6 bases and J by 5 bases, and 9 bases separated the two germline ends. The CDR3 is 12 amino acids. Looked up from germline, CDR1 is SGHRS and CDR2 is YFSETQ. The CDR3 sequence: CASKIADNEQFF. The CDR3 DNA follows: TGCGCCAGCAAGATTGCCGACAATGAGCAGTTCTTC.

This clonotype was observed a handful of times. The gene calls are TRBV9 and TRBJ2-3; TRBD1 aligns across 7 bases. CDR3 length: 14 amino acids. Germline V gene sequence: CDR1 SGDLS, CDR2 YYNGEE. The junction had 5 bases not matched to a gene; V was cut back by 3 bases and J by 4 bases. The CDR3 DNA reads as TGTGCCAGCAGCGAGACAGGGATGGCAGATACGCAGTATTTT. Protein product: CASSETGMADTQYF.

Concerning this clonotype itself: At one end, the junction sequence differs from germline, possibly due to a read error. The V and J genes are TRBV15 and TRBJ1-2; TRBD1 matches at 8 bases. The V gene's germline CDR1 is LNHNV and CDR2 YYDKDF (reference sequence). The length of the CDR3 is 16 residues. The CDR3 protein is CATSRDRGRGVRGHTF. CDR3 coding DNA: TGTGCCACCAGCAGAGACAGGGGGCGCGGTGTTCGTGGCCACACCTTC.

This clonotype was seen repeatedly, ten times or more. The chain carries TRBV2 and TRBJ1-1; D gene unclear. Trimming pared 6 bases from V and 1 base from J, leaving 3 bases between. The CDR3 length is 11 residues. The germline V gene has CDR1 SNHLY and CDR2 FYNNEI. The CDR3: CASSRNTEAFF. The CDR3 nucleotides read TGTGCCAGCAGCCGGAACACTGAAGCTTTCTTT.

In this sample, this clonotype turned up many times. The J gene is TRBJ1-5, the V gene TRBV20-1; 7 bases line up with TRBD1. V lost 0 bases, J lost 5 bases, and 4 bases stayed unmatched. From germline, CDR1 is DFQATT and CDR2 SNEGSKA (reference sequence). The CDR3 is 14 residues long. CDR3 region: CSARDFTGDQPQHF. The CDR3 DNA follows: TGCAGTGCTAGAGACTTTACAGGGGATCAGCCCCAGCATTTT.

This clonotype was picked up many times. The chain has TRBV7-2 and TRBJ1-4; D possibly corresponds to TRBD1 (5 bases). CDR3 length equals 14 residues. Trimming took 5 bases from V and 6 from J, leaving 13 bases between them. CDR1 and CDR2 (germline): SGHTA, FQGNSA. The CDR3 is CASSPGRSHEKLFF. CDR3 nucleotide sequence: TGTGCCAGCAGCCCAGGGCGGTCTCATGAAAAACTGTTTTTT.

This chain links TRBV6-1 with TRBJ2-1, with 8 bases lining up with TRBD1. CDR3 length equals 14 residues. Per germline, CDR1 MNHNS and CDR2 SASEGT. V was clipped by 5 bases and J by 8 bases; unmatched bases: 8. The CDR3 sequence is CASSSLTGDDEQFF. For the CDR3, the DNA is TGTGCCAGCAGTTCCCTGACAGGGGACGATGAGCAGTTCTTC.

In this sample, this clonotype turned up many times. The CDR3 sequence is CASNKQGNTGELFF. CDR3 bases: TGTGCCAGCAATAAACAGGGAAATACCGGGGAGCTGTTTTTT. The chain is built from TRBV2 and TRBJ2-2; maybe TRBD1 (6 bases). This CDR3 has 14 residues. Germline V gene data show CDR1 as SNHLY and CDR2 as FYNNEI. V was trimmed by 7 bases and J by 5 bases, leaving 14 bases between them.

This clonotype was seen only a few times. J is TRBJ1-6 and V is TRBV28, with 11 nucleotides matching TRBD1. Per the germline V gene, CDR1 is MDHEN and CDR2 is SYDVKM. The CDR3 has 19 amino acids. The junction had 9 bases not matched to a gene; V was cut back by 5 bases and J by 0 bases. The CDR3 bases are TGTGCCAGCAGTCCAAACCGGGACAGGGGGAGCTCCTATAATTCACCCCTCCACTTT. Translating gives CASSPNRDRGSSYNSPLHF.

This clonotype was counted many times. The germline gene is not matched at one end of the junction; a read error may be the cause. J is TRBJ2-5 and V is TRBV7-7; TRBD1 agrees at 7 bases. In germline, CDR1 is SSHAT, CDR2 FNYEAQ (reference sequence). The CDR3 is 14 residues long. This chain's CDR3 is CASTPRTGQETQYF. CDR3 in DNA: TGTGCTAGCACTCCGAGGACAGGCCAAGAGACCCAGTACTTC.

This CDR3 reads CATSSGQTQPQHF. The CDR3 coding sequence is TGTGCCACGTCTTCTGGACAGACCCAGCCCCAGCATTTT. The chain uses TRBV24-1 and TRBJ1-5, with D perhaps matching TRBD1 (6 bases). Trimming removed 10 bases at V and 7 bases at J, with 16 bases between. Germline V lookup: CDR1 KGHDR, CDR2 SFDVKD. The CDR3 extends over 13 amino acids.

This clonotype was seen a handful of times. The chain links TRBV4-1 to TRBJ1-1; no clear D gene. The CDR3 consists of 16 residues. Trimming stripped 3 bases from V and 0 bases from J, with 14 bases between. Germline V gives CDR1 MGHRA, CDR2 YSYEKL. CDR3 bases: TGCGCCAGCAGCCACTCTATCCGGGCTATGAACACTGAAGCTTTCTTT. Its translation: CASSHSIRAMNTEAFF.

This clonotype has a handful of counts. The rearrangement links TRBV30 to TRBJ2-7, with 8 bases identical to TRBD2. V shed 3 bases and J 3 bases; nucleotides not matched to a gene: 13. In germline, CDR1 is GTSNPN, CDR2 SVGIG (reference sequence). This CDR3 is 16 amino acids long. This CDR3 is CAWSRPTGTRLYEQYF. As DNA, the CDR3 is TGTGCCTGGAGCAGACCCACCGGGACTAGACTCTACGAGCAGTACTTC.

This clonotype was picked up many times. V gene TRBV6-1 combines with J gene TRBJ2-5; 9 nucleotides match TRBD1. With 1 base clipped from V and 1 base from J, the junction kept 10 bases outside the gene matches. Germline CDR1 reads MNHNS; CDR2 reads SASEGT. This CDR3 has 18 amino acids. CDR3 in amino acids: CASSEEGTGYTLQETQYF. The CDR3 DNA reads as TGTGCCAGCAGTGAAGAGGGGACAGGGTATACCCTCCAAGAGACCCAGTACTTC.

The table lists this clonotype with many counts. The chain is built from TRBV11-2 and TRBJ2-1; 8 positions agree with TRBD1. The germline CDR1 and CDR2 sequences are SGHAT and FQNNGV. The CDR3 loop spans 17 amino acids. V was clipped by 4 bases and J by 3 bases; unmatched bases: 11. The chain's CDR3 is CASSSRKPTGVYNEQFF. DNA for the CDR3: TGTGCCAGCAGCTCACGCAAGCCGACAGGGGTCTACAATGAGCAGTTCTTC.

V gene TRBV14 combines with J gene TRBJ2-7; 7 nucleotides match TRBD1. Germline values: CDR1 SGHDN, CDR2 FVKESK. The CDR3 sequence is 14 residues long. After removal of 4 bases from V and 5 bases from J, the junction contained 8 bases not matched to a gene. CDR3 nucleotides: TGTGCCAGCAGCCGAACACAGGGGAAGAACGAGCAGTACTTC. Amino acid sequence: CASSRTQGKNEQYF.

This chain uses TRBV2 with TRBJ1-6; D unresolved. CDR1 and CDR2 from the germline V gene are SNHLY and FYNNEI. V lost 2 bases to trimming and J lost 1 base, with 12 bases between them. CDR3 length: 17 amino acids. CDR3 loop: CASSESKGLSYNSPLHF. In nucleotides, the CDR3 is TGTGCCAGCAGTGAATCGAAGGGTTTATCCTATAATTCACCCCTCCACTTT.

This clonotype was counted at least ten times. The chain couples TRBV2 to TRBJ2-1, with 14 bases fitting TRBD2. The germline CDR1 and CDR2 sequences are SNHLY and FYNNEI. CDR3 length: 17 amino acids. Trimming at V came to 7 bases and at J to 3 bases, leaving 8 bases not matched to a gene. The CDR3, as DNA: TGTGCCAGCACGCCCTTGACTAGCGGGAGGGACTACAATGAGCAGTTCTTC. Protein sequence: CASTPLTSGRDYNEQFF.

This clonotype was seen just once. Possible read error: a much larger clone is one base away. The chain couples TRBV12-3 or TRBV12-4 to TRBJ2-1, with 9 bases aligning to TRBD1. CDR3 length equals 18 residues. V lost 4 bases and J lost 5; bases outside the gene matches: 15. The CDR3 reads CASSSPAGEQGANNEQFF. As DNA, the CDR3 is TGTGCCAGCAGTTCCCCCGCTGGTGAACAGGGGGCGAACAATGAGCAGTTCTTC.